This TCR beta chain was sequenced in a study of Ad26.COV2.S vaccination and SARS-CoV-2 variants. Study information: Each vaccinee took Ad26.COV2.S intramuscularly, once or twice 56 days apart.

The treatment denotes: about 20 received Ad26.COV2.S at low or high dose, single or two shots; about 5 received placebo; per-sample allocation not given. The samples were gathered on day 63 after the first injection of vaccine or placebo. An Ad26 vector expressing Wuhan-strain SARS-CoV-2 spike constituted the vaccine. TCRdb keeps only in-frame clones here, not all; method: immunoSEQ multiplex PCR. Among roughly 420,000 clones, 75% to 90% were seen once, and the ten largest hold 2.5% to 3%. Study-wide findings and caveats: Spike-specific responses of CD8+ and CD4+ T cells were reported to display substantial breadth after vaccination.

To note about this clone: As yet, its antigen is unknown.

After removal of 4 bases from V and 3 bases from J, the junction contained 8 bases not matched to a gene. Germline CDR1 is LGHDT and CDR2 is YNNKEL (reference sequence). This CDR3 has 17 residues. The chain couples TRBV3-1 (or the pseudogene TRBV3-2) to TRBJ2-3, with 12 bases that match TRBD2. This sequence originates from a person between 18 and 59 years old who received the Ad26.COV2.S COVID-19 vaccine or a placebo. Sequences were derived from peripheral blood, sampled in a trial of Ad26.COV2.S vaccine versus placebo. Here the CDR3 reads CASSRYRLAGVTDTQYF. DNA for the CDR3: TGTGCCAGCAGCCGTTATCGACTAGCGGGGGTGACAGATACGCAGTATTTT.